The T cell receptor (beta chain) described here comes from a study of control samples from healthy donors and cancer patients. Clones were sequenced by immunoSEQ multiplex PCR, and TCRdb holds only the in-frame ones, with some missing. The sample yields around 83,000 clones, 80% to 95% seen once. What was sequenced was PBMCs. This receptor was obtained from a woman aged 40 to 55 with lung cancer.

For the CDR3, the DNA is TGTGCCAGCAGCCAAGCCAGTGAGACAGGGATTTCCGGGGAGCTGTTTTTT. It translates to CASSQASETGISGELFF. This chain joins TRBV3-1 (or the pseudogene TRBV3-2) and TRBJ2-2; 7 bases fit TRBD1. CDR1 and CDR2 (germline): LGHDT, YNNKEL (reference sequence). V trimming: 1 base; J trimming: 6 bases; junction bases outside the gene matches: 11. The CDR3 totals 17 residues.